This entry features one T cell receptor (beta chain) sequence. Its antigen remains unidentified. Library preparation was by the immunoSEQ multiplex PCR assay. For the multiplex PCR, a mixture combining 60 forward primers for TCR Vbeta segments and 13 reverse primers for TCR Jbeta segments was used. The CDR3 region of rearranged TCR beta genes was amplified from genomic DNA with a multiplex PCR assay. The amplified TCR beta libraries were sequenced on the Illumina HiSeq System as 87-base-pair reads. On the authors' methods: In a later analysis, tens of millions of unique TCR beta chains were counted across the approximately 620 repertoires, and approximately 11 million of these chains were shared by at least two donors. Raw reads were error-corrected and collapsed into unique sequences by a nearest-neighbor algorithm in which closely related sequences were merged to remove PCR and sequencing errors. V, D and J gene segments were assigned by aligning CDR3 sequences to IMGT reference sequences. For a sequence to be retained, at least a six-nucleotide match to both a V gene segment and a J gene segment was required. Rearrangements were classified as productive when the CDR3 lacked stop codons and remained in frame with V and J, and all other rearrangements were classified as non-productive. CDR3 was defined by IMGT convention, running from the second conserved V-encoded cysteine to the conserved J-encoded phenylalanine. The earlier analysis of fewer than 750 of the donors excluded sequences that lacked an unambiguous match to a single V gene segment. In an earlier analysis of some 590 of the donors, a V segment was called functional when productive rearrangements were above 56.7%, and segregating when the standard deviation between donors exceeded 5%. A statistical classification framework was developed to diagnose cytomegalovirus status using the catalog of TCR beta chain sequences. In a later analysis, V and J genes were assigned by comparing TCR nucleotide sequences against IMGT/GENE-DB human TR gene sequences. Using the TCRdist pipeline, a later analysis assigned CDR3 sequences along with most-parsimonious VDJ recombination scenarios. A later analysis defined each TCR beta chain by its CDR3 amino acid sequence plus V-gene family, and excluded reads lacking a unique V-gene family. A later analysis removed 600 or so highly shared, low-generation-probability nucleotide sequences to deal with suspected cross-contamination and a sequencing artifact. In a later analysis, a clonal expansion index for each public chain was calculated from normalized within-repertoire ranks of inferred template counts. Generation probabilities in a later analysis came from a VDJ recombination model fitted to out-of-frame rearrangements, and those results were checked against IGoR. A later analysis scored TCR-TCR, TCR-HLA and TCR-CMV co-occurrence with hypergeometric tests, applying a repertoire-size bias correction to TCR pairs. In a later analysis, false discovery rates were estimated by permuting HLA or CMV assignments 20 times. In a later analysis, co-occurring TCRs were grouped using DBSCAN, with TCRdist sequence similarity added in when clustering inside HLA-allele-positive subsets. For co-occurrence clustering, repertoires with fewer than 30,000 or more than 120,000 public chains were excluded, along with a handful of repertoires with anomalous nucleotide sharing. What TCRdb holds here is the immuneACCESS table cut down to in-frame rearrangements. Part of the clones is not present; checked against another copy, under half of the missing clones reflect an unresolved V gene, and the others are unexplained. Clone size and V and J calls were adopted from that table, with D and trimming inferred from the DNA. The sample table records roughly 220,000 clones. The ten largest clones represent 0.9% to 1.4% of the sample.

Inclusive of the bounding cysteine and phenylalanine, the CDR3 is 11 residues long. The kept DNA is CDR3 alone, 33 bases in frame from the first base. The germline V gene specifies MGHDK as CDR1 and SYGVNS as CDR2. The V end loses 10 bases and the J end loses 5 bases, and a stretch of 11 bases separates them. The data derive from a study of cytomegalovirus exposure and HLA in healthy donors (dated 2017 in TCRdb). Some background on the complete study: An earlier analysis of under 600 of the donors reported about 250 Gb of sequence data and approximately 110 million unique TCR beta sequences from 150 million to 200 million T cells. An early release that covered 500 to 800 HLA-typed donors contained approximately 300 gigabases of sequencing data and around 80 million unique TCR sequences. Among the approximately 400 genotyped donors, more than 70% belonged to the genetic ancestry cluster associated with self-reported Caucasian donors. The study was designed to test whether signatures of past pathogen exposure could be identified by cataloging public T cell receptors. Using immunosequencing, the study profiled T cell repertoires from roughly 650 subjects and related those repertoires to cytomegalovirus serostatus. Along with the roughly 710-subject first cohort, a separate validation cohort of over 90 different subjects was used. High-throughput TCR immunosequencing, statistical association of individual TCRs with disease status, and machine learning were combined to predict cytomegalovirus infection status. In a later analysis, previously published TCR beta repertoires from about 640 donors were re-analyzed and high-resolution HLA genotyping was added so that TCR occurrence patterns could be studied. The later analysis used no new phenotypic data to find candidate immune exposures, relying instead on TCR beta sequences and their occurrence across donors. In an earlier analysis of 587 of the donors, high-throughput TCR beta sequencing was used to judge whether each TCR beta V gene segment behaved as functional or pseudogenic. Donor age, sex, ethnicity and CMV serostatus were collected together with the repertoire data. A later genetic analysis used genome-wide SNP genotypes for about three fifths of the roughly 700 donors, treating that subset as a discovery cohort. All discovery cohort repertoires had been generated on a single sequencing platform. Both class I and class II loci were covered by HLA typing, at four-digit resolution. Typing coverage differed by locus: A, B, C, DRB1 and DQB1 were typed in about 620-640 donors, DQA1 in roughly 510, DPA1 in some 610, and DPB1 in just under 490. Several DR-DQ haplotypes were treated as single units for association and clustering because of strong linkage in the cohort. On average, roughly 200,000 unique TCR beta nucleotide sequences were sequenced per donor among more than 350 genotyped donors of the cohort, with 15% to 20% of those sequences being non-productive.

In total, approximately 700 healthy bone marrow donors made up the cohort. All cohort members were sampled while nominally healthy, although unrecorded immune exposures were likely present. The donor was CMV seropositive and was included in the group of approximately 300 seropositive cohort members. Every donor gave a peripheral blood sample, and the peripheral blood mononuclear cells from that sample were used for TCR beta sequencing. Genomic DNA extraction from the blood cell samples was performed with the Qiagen DNeasy Blood Extraction Kit. Here is what the overall study found, with its caveats: A later analysis found that HLA-associated TCR beta chains were more clonally expanded and had lower generation probabilities than equally common non-associated chains. In both the original and validation cohorts, the classifier was reported to diagnose cytomegalovirus status with high specificity and sensitivity. A later genetic analysis reported fewer N-insertions in productive TCRs among donors in an Asian-associated ancestry cluster than the roughly 620-donor mean. A group of highly shared sequence variants was considered likely to be a technical artifact of the sequencing pipeline. Some IMGT-functional V segments, including TRBV6-2 and TRBV6-3, could not be told apart with the 87-base-pair reads, so those segments were excluded. Broadly in line with IMGT annotations, most TCR beta V segments showed up in productive rearrangements about 90% or about 30% of the time in an earlier analysis of several hundred of the donors. Most CMV-associated TCR beta chains appeared to be HLA-restricted in a later analysis, and the HLA associations seemed to be driven largely by CMV exposure. Most TCR sequences were seen in very few donors, while some public TCRs were found in many individuals. A total of 164 TCR beta chains were listed by the study as associated with cytomegalovirus. Strong co-occurrence of HLA alleles, especially DR and DQ, made assigning TCR associations to individual alleles difficult. This cohort had only TCR beta chains sequenced, and the lack of alpha or paired-chain data limited which features could be detected. HLA typing was unavailable for some donors at each locus, so association tests used only the typed subset. Roughly uniform sequencing depth across donors was assumed in presence/absence analyses, although this assumption may not hold. A later analysis reported that several top co-occurrence clusters appeared linked to parvovirus B19, influenza, CMV and Epstein-Barr virus. Linkage disequilibrium might explain the correlated functional status among segregating V segments, but an unknown experimental factor could not be ruled out. A further reported finding was that TCR beta sequences accurately predicted the HLA-A and HLA-B alleles for most subjects in the first cohort. The earlier analysis of 450 to 700 of the donors excluded 15 to 20 rarely observed V segments, including chromosome 9 orphons, because counts were too low. For the cohort, immune exposure information was limited to CMV serostatus. According to a later analysis, TCR association rates differed among HLA loci, with DRB1 alleles showing the most associated TCRs and HLA-C alleles showing the fewest. Three of the identified cytomegalovirus-associated TCR beta chains were confirmed in vitro to be specific for cytomegalovirus antigens. Specific HLA alleles were associated with 15,000 to 20,000 TCR beta sequences at a false discovery rate of 0.05 in a later analysis. A later genetic analysis associated a missense DCLRE1C variant with V-gene and J-gene trimming of TCR beta chains, and an independent cohort replicated the association. The authors suggested that the approach could potentially be extended to other disease states and immunological phenotypes.

The rearranged segments are TRBV25-1 and TRBJ1-2; the D gene is possibly TRBD1, with 6 bases matching. The sequencing input was PBMCs. The sequence derives from a girl aged 2 to 10 in good health and CMV-seropositive. CDR3 protein: CATNQGYGYTF. The DNA is as follows: TGTGCCACCAATCAGGGGTATGGCTACACCTTC.